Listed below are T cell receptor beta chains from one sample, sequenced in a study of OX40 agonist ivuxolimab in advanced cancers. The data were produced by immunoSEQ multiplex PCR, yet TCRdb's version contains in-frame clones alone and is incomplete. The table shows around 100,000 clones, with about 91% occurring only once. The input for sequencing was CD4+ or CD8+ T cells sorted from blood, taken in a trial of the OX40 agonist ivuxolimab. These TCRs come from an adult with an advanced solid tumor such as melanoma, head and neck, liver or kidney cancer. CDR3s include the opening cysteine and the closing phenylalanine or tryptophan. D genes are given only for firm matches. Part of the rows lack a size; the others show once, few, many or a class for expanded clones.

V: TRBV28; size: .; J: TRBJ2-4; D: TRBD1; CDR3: CASSDRAAKNIQYF; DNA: TGTGCCAGCTCGGACAGGGCGGCCAAAAACATTCAGTACTTC
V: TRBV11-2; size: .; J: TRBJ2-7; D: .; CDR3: CASSSQMNYEQYF; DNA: TGTGCCAGCAGCTCCCAGATGAACTACGAGCAGTACTTC
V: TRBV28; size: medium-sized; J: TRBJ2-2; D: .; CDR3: CASSLSVGNTGELFF; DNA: TGTGCCAGCAGTTTAAGTGTTGGGAACACCGGGGAGCTGTTTTTT
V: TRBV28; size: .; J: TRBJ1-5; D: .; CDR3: CASSLALGRNQPQHF; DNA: TGTGCCAGCAGTTTAGCCCTCGGACGGAATCAGCCCCAGCATTTT
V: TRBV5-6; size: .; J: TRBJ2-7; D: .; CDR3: CASSLRISGAYEQYF; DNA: TGTGCCAGCAGCCTACGTATCAGCGGCGCCTACGAGCAGTACTTC
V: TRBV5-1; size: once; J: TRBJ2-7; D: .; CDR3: CASSFGIEGEQYF; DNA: TGCGCCAGCAGCTTCGGGATCGAGGGCGAGCAGTACTTC
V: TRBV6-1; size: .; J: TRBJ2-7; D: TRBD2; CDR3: CASSERAVTSGRGREQYF; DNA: TGTGCCAGCAGTGAAAGGGCCGTGACTAGCGGGAGAGGAAGGGAGCAGTACTTC
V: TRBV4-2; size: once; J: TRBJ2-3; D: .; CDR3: CASSPFSGPQSDTQYF; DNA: TGTGCCAGCAGCCCCTTTTCGGGGCCGCAGTCAGATACGCAGTATTTT
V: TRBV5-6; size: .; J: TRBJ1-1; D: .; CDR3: CASSFYRNTEAFF; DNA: TGTGCCAGCAGCTTTTATCGGAACACTGAAGCTTTCTTT
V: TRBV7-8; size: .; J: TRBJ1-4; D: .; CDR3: CASSFTDYEKLFF; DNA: TGTGCCAGCAGCTTCACGGATTATGAAAAACTGTTTTTT
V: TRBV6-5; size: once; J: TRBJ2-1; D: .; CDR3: CAIAVQSSYNEQFF; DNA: TGTGCCATTGCCGTCCAGAGCTCCTACAATGAGCAGTTCTTC
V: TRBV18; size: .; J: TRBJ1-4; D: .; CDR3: CASSPGTGFEKLFF; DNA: TGTGCCAGCTCACCCGGGACCGGTTTTGAAAAACTGTTTTTT
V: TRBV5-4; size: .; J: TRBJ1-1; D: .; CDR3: CASSFQRLNTEAFF; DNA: TGTGCCAGCAGCTTCCAGAGATTGAACACTGAAGCTTTCTTT
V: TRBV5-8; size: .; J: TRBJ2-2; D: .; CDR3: CASIPWGGITGELFF; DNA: TGTGCCAGCATCCCGTGGGGAGGAATCACCGGGGAGCTGTTTTTT
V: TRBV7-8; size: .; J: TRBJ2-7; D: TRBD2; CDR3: CASTAGTSIFGYF; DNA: TGTGCCAGCACCGCTGGGACTAGTATATTCGGGTACTTC
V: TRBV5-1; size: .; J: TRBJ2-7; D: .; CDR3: CASSLGQMYSYEQYF; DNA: TGCGCCAGCAGCTTGGGACAGATGTATTCCTACGAGCAGTACTTC
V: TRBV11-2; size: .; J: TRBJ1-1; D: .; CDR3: CASSLQITNTEAFF; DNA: TGTGCCAGCAGCTTACAAATTACGAACACTGAAGCTTTCTTT
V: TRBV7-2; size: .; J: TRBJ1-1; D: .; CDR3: CASSRGIAEAFF; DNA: TGTGCCAGCAGCCGTGGAATCGCTGAAGCTTTCTTT
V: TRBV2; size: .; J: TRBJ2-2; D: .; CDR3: CASSESGAGELFF; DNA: TGTGCCAGCAGTGAATCTGGGGCCGGGGAGCTGTTTTTT
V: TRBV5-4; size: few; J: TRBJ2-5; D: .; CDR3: CASSLFPQETQYF; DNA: TGTGCCAGCAGCTTGTTCCCCCAAGAGACCCAGTACTTC
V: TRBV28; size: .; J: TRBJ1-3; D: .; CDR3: CASSFPGRSGNTIYF; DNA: TGTGCCAGCAGTTTTCCGGGCCGATCTGGAAACACCATATATTTT
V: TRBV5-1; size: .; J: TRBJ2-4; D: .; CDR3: CASSSDGKNIQYF; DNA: TGCGCCAGCAGCTCGGACGGTAAAAACATTCAGTACTTC
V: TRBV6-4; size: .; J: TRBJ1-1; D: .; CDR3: CASRVATEAFF; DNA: TGTGCCAGCCGGGTGGCCACTGAAGCTTTCTTT
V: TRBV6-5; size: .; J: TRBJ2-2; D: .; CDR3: CASRRDTANTGELFF; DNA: TGTGCCAGCAGGCGGGACACCGCGAACACCGGGGAGCTGTTTTTT